The present T cell receptor beta chain was sequenced within a study of blood T cell repertoires in COVID-19. Study at large: The origin of the acute and convalescent COVID-19 samples was the United States, Italy and Spain. The cDNA or gDNA used as material had been derived from T cells, B-cell-depleted T cells, or PBMCs.

The authors' processing: From reference gene primer amplification, estimates of nucleated cell counts were derived. TCRdb's table, derived via immunoSEQ multiplex PCR, lists solely in-frame clones and lacks some. That table gives V, J and clone size, and the DNA gave D and trimming. The sample lists roughly 460,000 clones, 70% to 90% occurring once. The V end was cut by 7 bases, the J end by 3 bases, with 10 bases between. Germline loops: CDR1 LNHDA, CDR2 SQIVND (reference sequence). There are 12 residues in the CDR3. Recruited during active infection, patients (from Seattle) were subsequently followed longitudinally.

This rearrangement joins TRBV19 to TRBJ2-7, with TRBD1 as a possible D gene (5 bases). The specimen was peripheral blood. This clonotype was obtained from a man aged 18 to 35 with COVID-19, enrolled during active disease. CDR3 protein: CASKGASYEQYF. In nucleotides, the CDR3 is TGTGCCAGTAAAGGGGCAAGCTACGAGCAGTACTTC.